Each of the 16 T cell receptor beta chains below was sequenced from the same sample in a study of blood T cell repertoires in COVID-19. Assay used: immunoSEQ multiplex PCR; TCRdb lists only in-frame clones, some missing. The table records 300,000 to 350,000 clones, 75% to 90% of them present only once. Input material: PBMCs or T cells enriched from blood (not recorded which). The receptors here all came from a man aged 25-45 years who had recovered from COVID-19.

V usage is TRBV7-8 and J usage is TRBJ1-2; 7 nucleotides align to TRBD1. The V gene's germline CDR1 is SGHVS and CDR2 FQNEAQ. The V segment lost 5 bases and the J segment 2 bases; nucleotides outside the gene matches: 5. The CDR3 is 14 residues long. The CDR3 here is CASSADRNNYGYTF. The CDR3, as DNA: TGTGCCAGCAGCGCGGACAGGAACAACTATGGCTACACCTTC.

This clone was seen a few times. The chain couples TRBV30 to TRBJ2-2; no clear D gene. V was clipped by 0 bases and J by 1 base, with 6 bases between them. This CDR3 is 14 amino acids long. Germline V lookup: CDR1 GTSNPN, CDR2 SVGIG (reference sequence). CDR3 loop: CAWSVEVNTGELFF. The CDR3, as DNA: TGTGCCTGGAGTGTCGAGGTGAACACCGGGGAGCTGTTTTTT.

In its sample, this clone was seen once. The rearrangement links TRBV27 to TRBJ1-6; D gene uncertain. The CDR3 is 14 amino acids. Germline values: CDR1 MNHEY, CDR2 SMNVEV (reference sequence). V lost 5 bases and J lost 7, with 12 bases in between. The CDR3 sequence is CASSPGRGNSPLHF. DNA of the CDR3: TGTGCCAGCAGTCCCGGGAGAGGCAATTCACCCCTCCACTTT.

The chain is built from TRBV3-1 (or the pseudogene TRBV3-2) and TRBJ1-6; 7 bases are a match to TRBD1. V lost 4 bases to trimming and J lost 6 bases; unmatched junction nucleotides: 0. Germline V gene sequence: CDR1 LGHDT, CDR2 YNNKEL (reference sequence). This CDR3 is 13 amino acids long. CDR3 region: CASSRDSNSPLHF. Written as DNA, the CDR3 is TGTGCCAGCAGCCGGGACAGTAATTCACCCCTCCACTTT.

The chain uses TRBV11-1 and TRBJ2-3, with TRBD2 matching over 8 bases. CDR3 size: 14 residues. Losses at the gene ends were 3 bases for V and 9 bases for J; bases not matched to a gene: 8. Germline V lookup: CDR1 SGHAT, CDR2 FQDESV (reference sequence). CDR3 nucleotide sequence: TGTGCCAGCAGCTTCGGGGGGGCCGACTCGACGCAGTATTTT. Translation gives CASSFGGADSTQYF. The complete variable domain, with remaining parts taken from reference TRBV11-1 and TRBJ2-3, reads EAEVAQSPRYKITEKSQAVAFWCDPISGHATLYWYRQILGQGPELLVQFQDESVVDDSQLPKDRFSAERLKGVDSTLKIQPAELGDSAMYLCASSFGGADSTQYFGPGTRLTVL.

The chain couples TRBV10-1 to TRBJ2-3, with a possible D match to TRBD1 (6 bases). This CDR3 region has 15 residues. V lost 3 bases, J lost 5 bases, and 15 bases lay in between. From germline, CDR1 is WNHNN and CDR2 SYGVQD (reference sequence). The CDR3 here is CASSDPAGAGDTQYF. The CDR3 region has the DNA TGCGCCAGCAGTGATCCGGCAGGGGCGGGAGATACGCAGTATTTT.

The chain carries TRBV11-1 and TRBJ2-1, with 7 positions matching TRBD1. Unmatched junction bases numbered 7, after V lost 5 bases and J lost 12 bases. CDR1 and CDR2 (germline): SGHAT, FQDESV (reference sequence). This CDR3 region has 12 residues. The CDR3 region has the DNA TGTGCCAGCAGCCAGGGACAGCCAGGGCAGTTCTTC. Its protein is CASSQGQPGQFF. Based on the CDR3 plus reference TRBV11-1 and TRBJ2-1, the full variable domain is EAEVAQSPRYKITEKSQAVAFWCDPISGHATLYWYRQILGQGPELLVQFQDESVVDDSQLPKDRFSAERLKGVDSTLKIQPAELGDSAMYLCASSQGQPGQFFGPGTRLTVL.

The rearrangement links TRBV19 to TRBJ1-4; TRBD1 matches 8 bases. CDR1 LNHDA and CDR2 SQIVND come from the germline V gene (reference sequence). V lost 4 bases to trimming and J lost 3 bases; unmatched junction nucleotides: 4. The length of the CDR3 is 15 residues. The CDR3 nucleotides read TGTGCCAGTAGTAAGGGACAGGTCCCTAATGAAAAACTGTTTTTT. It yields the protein CASSKGQVPNEKLFF.

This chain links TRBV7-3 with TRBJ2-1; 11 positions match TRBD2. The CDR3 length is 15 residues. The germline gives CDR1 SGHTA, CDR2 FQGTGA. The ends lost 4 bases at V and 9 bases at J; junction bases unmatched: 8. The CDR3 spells CASSSHSGGASEQFF. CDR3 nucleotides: TGTGCCAGCAGCTCACATAGCGGGGGGGCCAGTGAGCAGTTCTTC.

The CDR3 DNA sequence: TGTGCCAGCAGTTTGCTCAGGGGCATGAACACTGAAGCTTTCTTT. This codes for CASSLLRGMNTEAFF. The chain links TRBV28 to TRBJ1-1; the D gene is possibly TRBD1 (6 bases). Germline CDR1 and CDR2: MDHEN and SYDVKM. The germline V and J ends were trimmed by 3 bases and 0 bases, with 11 bases remaining between them. The CDR3 totals 15 residues. The whole variable domain, remainder taken from reference TRBV28 and TRBJ1-1, is DVKVTQSSRYLVKRTGEKVFLECVQDMDHENMFWYRQDPGLGLRLIYFSYDVKMKEKGDIPEGYSVSREKKERFSLILESASTNQTSMYLCASSLLRGMNTEAFFGQGTRLTVV.

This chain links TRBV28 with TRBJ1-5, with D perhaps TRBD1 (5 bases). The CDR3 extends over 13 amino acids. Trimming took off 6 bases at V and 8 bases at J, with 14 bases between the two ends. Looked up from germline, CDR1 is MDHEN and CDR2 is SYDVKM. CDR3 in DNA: TGTGCCAGCAGAACCGGGACGGGGGAGCCCCAGCATTTT. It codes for CASRTGTGEPQHF.

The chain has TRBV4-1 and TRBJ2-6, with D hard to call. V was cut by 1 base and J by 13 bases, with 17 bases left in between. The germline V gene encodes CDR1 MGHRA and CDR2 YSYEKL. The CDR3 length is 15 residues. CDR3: CASSQGQALGGVLTF. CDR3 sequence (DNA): TGCGCCAGCAGCCAAGGGCAGGCCCTGGGTGGGGTCCTGACTTTC.

CDR3 amino acids: CASPFQPQHF. CDR3 DNA sequence: TGTGCCAGCCCATTTCAGCCCCAGCATTTT. This rearrangement joins TRBV6-4 to TRBJ1-5; D uncertain. CDR1 is MRHNA, CDR2 SNTAGT, per germline. With 8 bases removed from V and 6 bases from J, the gap between germline ends came to 5 bases. CDR3 length equals 10 residues.

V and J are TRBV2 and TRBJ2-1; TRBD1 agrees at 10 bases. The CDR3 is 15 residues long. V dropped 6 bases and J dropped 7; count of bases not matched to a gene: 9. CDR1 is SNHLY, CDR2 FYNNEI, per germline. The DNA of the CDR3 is TGTGCCAGCAGACCCGGGACAGGGGAGTGGAATGAGCAGTTCTTC. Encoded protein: CASRPGTGEWNEQFF.

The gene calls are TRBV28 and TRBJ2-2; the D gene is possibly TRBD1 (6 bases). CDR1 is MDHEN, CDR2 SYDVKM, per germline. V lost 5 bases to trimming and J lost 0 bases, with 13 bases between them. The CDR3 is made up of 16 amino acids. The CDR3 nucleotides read TGTGCCAGCAGTGAGGACAGTTTCACGAACACCGGGGAGCTGTTTTTT. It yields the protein CASSEDSFTNTGELFF.

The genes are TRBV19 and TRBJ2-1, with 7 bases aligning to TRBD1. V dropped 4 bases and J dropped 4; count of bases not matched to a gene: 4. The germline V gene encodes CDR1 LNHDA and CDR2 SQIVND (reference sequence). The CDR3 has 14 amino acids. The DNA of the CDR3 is TGTGCCAGTAGTACGGGACAGCCGTACAATGAGCAGTTCTTC. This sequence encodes CASSTGQPYNEQFF.